This note documents a single T cell receptor beta chain sequence. This entry comes from a study of cytomegalovirus exposure and HLA in healthy donors. The primer mix had 60 Vbeta and 13 Jbeta primers. Here immunoSEQ multiplex PCR was the method, and the copy in TCRdb shows in-frame clones only, minus some. This table holds about 140,000 clones, under 90% found once. The sequence was collected from a male donor in good health and CMV-seronegative. The specimen sequenced was PBMCs.

CDR3 bases: TGTGCCAGCAGTTACCGAAGACTAGCGAGCCGGTACGAGCAGTACTTC. It translates to CASSYRRLASRYEQYF. This chain uses TRBV6-5 with TRBJ2-7; the match to TRBD2 covers 8 bases. This CDR3 comprises 16 residues. The germline V gene has CDR1 MNHEY and CDR2 SVGAGI. After removal of 2 bases from V and 4 bases from J, the junction contained 10 bases not matched to a gene.